This TCR beta chain was observed in a study of blood T cell repertoires in COVID-19. Study-level information: Samples came from the United States, Italy and Spain, spanning acute and convalescent COVID-19.

This CDR3 has 14 residues. The J segment lost 4 bases and the V segment lost 4 bases, leaving 5 bases of the junction unmatched. Germline lookup yields CDR1 SGHRS and CDR2 YFSETQ. Sequenced by immunoSEQ multiplex PCR; TCRdb stores in-frame clones only, minus some. The sample lists about 40,000 clones, around 80% occurring once. The chain carries TRBV5-1 and TRBJ2-3; TRBD1 matches 8 bases. Sequencing was done on a sample of peripheral blood. The sequence came from an elderly man with active or convalescent COVID-19. The CDR3 DNA follows: TGCGCCAGCAGCACGGGACAGGAGTCAGATACGCAGTATTTT. Its translation: CASSTGQESDTQYF.